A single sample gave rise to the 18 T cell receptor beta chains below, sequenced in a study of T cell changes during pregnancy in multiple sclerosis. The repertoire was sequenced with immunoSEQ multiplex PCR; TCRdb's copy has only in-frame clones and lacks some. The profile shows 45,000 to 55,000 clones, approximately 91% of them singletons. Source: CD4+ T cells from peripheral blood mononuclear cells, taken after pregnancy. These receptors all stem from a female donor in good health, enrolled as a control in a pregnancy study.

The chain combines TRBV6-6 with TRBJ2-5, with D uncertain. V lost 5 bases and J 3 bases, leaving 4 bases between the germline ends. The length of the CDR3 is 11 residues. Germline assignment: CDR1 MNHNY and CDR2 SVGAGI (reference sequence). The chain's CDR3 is CASSPEETQYF. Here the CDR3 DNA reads TGTGCCAGCAGTCCCGAAGAGACCCAGTACTTC.

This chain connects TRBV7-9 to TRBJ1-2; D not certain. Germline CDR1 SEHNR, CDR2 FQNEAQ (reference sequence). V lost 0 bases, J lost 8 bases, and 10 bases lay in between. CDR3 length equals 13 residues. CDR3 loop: CASSLASRGGYTF. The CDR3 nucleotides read TGTGCCAGCAGCTTAGCCAGTCGCGGCGGCTACACCTTC. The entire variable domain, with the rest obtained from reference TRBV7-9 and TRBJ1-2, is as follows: DTGVSQNPRHKITKRGQNVTFRCDPISEHNRLYWYRQTLGQGPEFLTYFQNEAQLEKSRLLSDRFSAERPKGSFSTLEIQRTEQGDSAMYLCASSLASRGGYTFGSGTRLTVV.

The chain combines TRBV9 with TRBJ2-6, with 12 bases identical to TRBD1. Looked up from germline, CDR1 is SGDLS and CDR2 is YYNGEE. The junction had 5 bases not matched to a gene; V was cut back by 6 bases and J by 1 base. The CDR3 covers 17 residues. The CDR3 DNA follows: TGTGCCAGCAACGCGGGACAGGGGGCTTCTGGGGCCAACGTCCTGACTTTC. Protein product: CASNAGQGASGANVLTF. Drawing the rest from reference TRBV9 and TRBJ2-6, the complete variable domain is DSGVTQTPKHLITATGQRVTLRCSPRSGDLSVYWYQQSLDQGLQFLIQYYNGEERAKGNILERFSAQQFPDLHSELNLSSLELGDSALYFCASNAGQGASGANVLTFGAGSRLTVL.

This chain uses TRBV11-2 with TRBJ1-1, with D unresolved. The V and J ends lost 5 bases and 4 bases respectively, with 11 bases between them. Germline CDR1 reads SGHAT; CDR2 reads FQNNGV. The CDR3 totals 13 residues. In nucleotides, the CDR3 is TGTGCCAGCAGCATTAACGGGGTCACTGAAGCTTTCTTT. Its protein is CASSINGVTEAFF.

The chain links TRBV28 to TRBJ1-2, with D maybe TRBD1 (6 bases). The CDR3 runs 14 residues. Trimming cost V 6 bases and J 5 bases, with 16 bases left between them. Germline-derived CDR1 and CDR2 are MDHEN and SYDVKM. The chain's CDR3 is CASRGKGTLYGYTF. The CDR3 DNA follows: TGTGCCAGCAGAGGTAAAGGGACATTGTATGGCTACACCTTC.

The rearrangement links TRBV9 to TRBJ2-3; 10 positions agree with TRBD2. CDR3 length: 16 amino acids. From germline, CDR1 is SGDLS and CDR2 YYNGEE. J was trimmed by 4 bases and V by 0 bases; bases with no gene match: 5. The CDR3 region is CASSVGSGREADTQYF. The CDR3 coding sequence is TGTGCCAGCAGCGTAGGCAGCGGGAGGGAAGCAGATACGCAGTATTTT. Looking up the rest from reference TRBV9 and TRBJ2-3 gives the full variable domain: DSGVTQTPKHLITATGQRVTLRCSPRSGDLSVYWYQQSLDQGLQFLIQYYNGEERAKGNILERFSAQQFPDLHSELNLSSLELGDSALYFCASSVGSGREADTQYFGPGTRLTVL.

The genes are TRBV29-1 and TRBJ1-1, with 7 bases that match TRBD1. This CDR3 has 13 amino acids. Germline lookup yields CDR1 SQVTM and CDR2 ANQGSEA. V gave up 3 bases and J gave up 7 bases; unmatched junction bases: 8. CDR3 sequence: CSVEGQTEGEAFF. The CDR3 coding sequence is TGCAGCGTTGAGGGACAGACCGAAGGTGAAGCTTTCTTT.

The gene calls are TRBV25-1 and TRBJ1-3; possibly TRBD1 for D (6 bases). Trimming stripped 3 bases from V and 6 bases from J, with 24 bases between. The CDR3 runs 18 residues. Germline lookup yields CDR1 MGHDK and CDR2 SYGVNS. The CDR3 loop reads CASSDFTFGQSPENTIYF. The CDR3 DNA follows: TGTGCCAGCAGTGACTTTACCTTTGGACAGTCCCCCGAAAACACCATATATTTT.

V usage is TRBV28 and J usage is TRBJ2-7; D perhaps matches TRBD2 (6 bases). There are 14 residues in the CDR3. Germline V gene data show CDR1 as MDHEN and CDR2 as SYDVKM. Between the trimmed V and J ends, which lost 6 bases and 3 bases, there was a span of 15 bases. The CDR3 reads CASRPSGENYEQYF. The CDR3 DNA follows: TGTGCCAGCAGGCCGTCGGGGGAAAACTACGAGCAGTACTTC.

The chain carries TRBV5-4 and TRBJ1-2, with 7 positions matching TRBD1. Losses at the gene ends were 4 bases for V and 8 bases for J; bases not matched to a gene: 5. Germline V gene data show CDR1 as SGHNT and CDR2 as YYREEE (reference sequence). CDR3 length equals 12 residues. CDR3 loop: CASSPTGNGYTF. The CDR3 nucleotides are TGTGCCAGCAGCCCGACAGGGAACGGCTACACCTTC.

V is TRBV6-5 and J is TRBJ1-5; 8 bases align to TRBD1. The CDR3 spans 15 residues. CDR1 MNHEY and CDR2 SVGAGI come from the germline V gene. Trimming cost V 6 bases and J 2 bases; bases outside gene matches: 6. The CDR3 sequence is CASRKTGERNQPQHF. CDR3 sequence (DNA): TGTGCCAGCAGGAAGACAGGGGAGCGCAATCAGCCCCAGCATTTT.

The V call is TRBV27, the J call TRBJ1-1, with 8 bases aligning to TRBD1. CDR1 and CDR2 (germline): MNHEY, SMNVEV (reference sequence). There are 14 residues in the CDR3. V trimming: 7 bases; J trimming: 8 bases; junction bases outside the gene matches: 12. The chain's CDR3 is CASTTADREGEAFF. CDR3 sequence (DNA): TGTGCCAGCACTACCGCGGACAGGGAGGGGGAAGCTTTCTTT.

CDR3 protein: CSPRNQETQYF. In DNA form, the CDR3 reads TGCAGCCCGCGTAACCAAGAGACCCAGTACTTC. This chain links TRBV29-1 with TRBJ2-5; D ambiguous. V was clipped by 8 bases and J by 0 bases, with 7 bases between them. Germline V lookup: CDR1 SQVTM, CDR2 ANQGSEA. The CDR3 length is 11 residues.

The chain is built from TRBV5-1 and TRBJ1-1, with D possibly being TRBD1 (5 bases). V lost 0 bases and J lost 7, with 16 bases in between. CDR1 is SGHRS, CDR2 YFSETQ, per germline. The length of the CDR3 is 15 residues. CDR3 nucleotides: TGCGCCAGCAGCTTGGAGGGTAGGGGTTTGAGTGAAGCTTTCTTT. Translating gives CASSLEGRGLSEAFF.

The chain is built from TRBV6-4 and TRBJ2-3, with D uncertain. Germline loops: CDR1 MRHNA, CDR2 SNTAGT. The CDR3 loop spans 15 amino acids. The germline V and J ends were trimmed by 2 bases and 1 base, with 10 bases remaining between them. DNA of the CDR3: TGTGCCAGCAGTGACCCAACAAGTTGCACAGATACGCAGTATTTT. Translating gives CASSDPTSCTDTQYF.

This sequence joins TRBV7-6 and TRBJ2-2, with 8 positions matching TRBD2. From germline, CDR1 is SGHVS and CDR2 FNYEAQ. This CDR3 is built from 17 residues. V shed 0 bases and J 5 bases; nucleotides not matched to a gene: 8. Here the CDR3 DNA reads TGTGCCAGCAGCTTAGCGAGGAGCGGGGGCCTAACCGGGGAGCTGTTTTTT. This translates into CASSLARSGGLTGELFF.

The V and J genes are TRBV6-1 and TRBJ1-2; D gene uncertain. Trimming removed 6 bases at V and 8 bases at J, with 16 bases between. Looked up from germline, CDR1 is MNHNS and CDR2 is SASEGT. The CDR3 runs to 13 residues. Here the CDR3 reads CASSKGPEGGYTF. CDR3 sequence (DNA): TGTGCCAGCAGCAAGGGCCCCGAGGGCGGCTACACCTTC.

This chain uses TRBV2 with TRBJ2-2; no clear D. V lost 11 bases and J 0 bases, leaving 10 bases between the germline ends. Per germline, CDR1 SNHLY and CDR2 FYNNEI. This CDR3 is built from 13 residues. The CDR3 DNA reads TGTGCCGTCGGAGCTTCGAACACCGGGGAGCTGTTTTTT. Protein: CAVGASNTGELFF.